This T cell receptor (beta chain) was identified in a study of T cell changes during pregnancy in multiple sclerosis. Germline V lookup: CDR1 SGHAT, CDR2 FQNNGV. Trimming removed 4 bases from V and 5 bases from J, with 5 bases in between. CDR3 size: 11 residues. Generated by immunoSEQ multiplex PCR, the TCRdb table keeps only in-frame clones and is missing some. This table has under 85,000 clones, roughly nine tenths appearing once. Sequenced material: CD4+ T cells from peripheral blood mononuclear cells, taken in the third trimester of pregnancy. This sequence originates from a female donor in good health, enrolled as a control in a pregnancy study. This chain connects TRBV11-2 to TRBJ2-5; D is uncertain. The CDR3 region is CASSSYETQYF. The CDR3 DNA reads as TGTGCCAGCAGCTCCTACGAGACCCAGTACTTC.